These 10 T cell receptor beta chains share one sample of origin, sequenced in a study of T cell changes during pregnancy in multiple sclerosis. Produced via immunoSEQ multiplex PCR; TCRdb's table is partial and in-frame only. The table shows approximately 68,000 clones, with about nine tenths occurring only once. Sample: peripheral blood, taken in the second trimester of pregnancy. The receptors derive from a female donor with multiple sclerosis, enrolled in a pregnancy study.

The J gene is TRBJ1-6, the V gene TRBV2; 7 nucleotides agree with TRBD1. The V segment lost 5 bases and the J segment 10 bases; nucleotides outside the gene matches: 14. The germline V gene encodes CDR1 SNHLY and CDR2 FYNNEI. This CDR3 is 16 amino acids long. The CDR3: CASSLVHTGALSPLHF. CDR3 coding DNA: TGTGCCAGCAGTCTTGTCCATACAGGGGCATTATCACCCCTCCACTTT.

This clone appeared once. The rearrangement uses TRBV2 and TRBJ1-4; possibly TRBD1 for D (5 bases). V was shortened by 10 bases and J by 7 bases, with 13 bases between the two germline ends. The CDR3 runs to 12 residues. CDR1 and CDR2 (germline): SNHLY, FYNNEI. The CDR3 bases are TGTGCCACCAGGGAGGGAGGTGAAAAACTGTTTTTT. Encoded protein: CATREGGEKLFF.

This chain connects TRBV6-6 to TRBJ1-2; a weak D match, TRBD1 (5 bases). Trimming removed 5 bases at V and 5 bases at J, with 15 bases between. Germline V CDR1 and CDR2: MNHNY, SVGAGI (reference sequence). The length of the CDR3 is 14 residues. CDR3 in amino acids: CASSTTATEYGYTF. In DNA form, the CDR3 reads TGTGCCAGCAGTACGACAGCTACGGAATATGGCTACACCTTC.

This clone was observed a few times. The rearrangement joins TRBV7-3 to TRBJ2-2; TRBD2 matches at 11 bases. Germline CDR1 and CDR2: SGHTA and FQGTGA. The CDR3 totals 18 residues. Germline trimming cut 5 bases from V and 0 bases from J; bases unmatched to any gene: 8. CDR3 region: CASSRLAGRVANTGELFF. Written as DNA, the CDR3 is TGTGCCAGCAGCAGACTAGCGGGGCGGGTGGCGAACACCGGGGAGCTGTTTTTT.

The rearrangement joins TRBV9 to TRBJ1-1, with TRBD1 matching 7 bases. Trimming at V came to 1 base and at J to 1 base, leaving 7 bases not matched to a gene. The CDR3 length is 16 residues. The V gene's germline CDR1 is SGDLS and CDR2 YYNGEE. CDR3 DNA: TGTGCCAGCAGCGTACTAGGGCAGGGGGGGAACACTGAAGCTTTCTTT. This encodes CASSVLGQGGNTEAFF.

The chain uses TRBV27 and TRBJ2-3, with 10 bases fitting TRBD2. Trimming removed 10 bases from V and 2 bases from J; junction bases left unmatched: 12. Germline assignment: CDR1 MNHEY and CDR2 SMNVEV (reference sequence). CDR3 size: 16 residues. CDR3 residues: CATTPLAGQNTDTQYF. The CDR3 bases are TGTGCCACCACCCCACTAGCGGGACAGAACACAGATACGCAGTATTTT.

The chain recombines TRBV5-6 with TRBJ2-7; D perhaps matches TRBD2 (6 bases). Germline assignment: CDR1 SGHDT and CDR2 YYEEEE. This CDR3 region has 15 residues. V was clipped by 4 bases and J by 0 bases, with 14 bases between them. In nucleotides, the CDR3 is TGTGCCAGCAGCAACTTAGCGGATCCCTCCTACGAGCAGTACTTC. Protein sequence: CASSNLADPSYEQYF.

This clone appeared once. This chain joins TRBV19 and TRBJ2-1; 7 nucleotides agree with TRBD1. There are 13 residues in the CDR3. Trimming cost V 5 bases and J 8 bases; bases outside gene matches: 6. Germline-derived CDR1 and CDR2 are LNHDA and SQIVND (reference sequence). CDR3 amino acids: CASSPRTGDEQFF. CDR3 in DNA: TGTGCCAGTAGTCCCCGGACAGGAGATGAGCAGTTCTTC. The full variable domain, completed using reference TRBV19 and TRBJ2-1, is DGGITQSPKYLFRKEGQNVTLSCEQNLNHDAMYWYRQDPGQGLRLIYYSQIVNDFQKGDIAEGYSVSREKKESFPLTVTSAQKNPTAFYLCASSPRTGDEQFFGPGTRLTVL.

CDR3 sequence: CASSGGRGSNQPQHF. CDR3 DNA sequence: TGTGCCAGCAGTGGTGGCAGGGGTAGCAATCAGCCCCAGCATTTT. The chain is built from TRBV2 and TRBJ1-5; a weak D match, TRBD1 (6 bases). CDR1 and CDR2 (germline): SNHLY, FYNNEI. V was pared by 4 bases and J by 0 bases, with 10 bases between. This CDR3 has 15 residues. The full variable domain, its missing parts supplied by reference TRBV2 and TRBJ1-5, is EPEVTQTPSHQVTQMGQEVILRCVPISNHLYFYWYRQILGQKVEFLVSFYNNEISEKSEIFDDQFSVERPDGSNFTLKIRSTKLEDSAMYFCASSGGRGSNQPQHFGDGTRLSIL.

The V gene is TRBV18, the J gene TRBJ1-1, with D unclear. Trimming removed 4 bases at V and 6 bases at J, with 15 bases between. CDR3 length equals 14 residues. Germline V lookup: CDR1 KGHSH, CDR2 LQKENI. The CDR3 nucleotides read TGTGCCAGCTCACAGTCCAAGGAGGGCTCTGAAGCTTTCTTT. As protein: CASSQSKEGSEAFF.